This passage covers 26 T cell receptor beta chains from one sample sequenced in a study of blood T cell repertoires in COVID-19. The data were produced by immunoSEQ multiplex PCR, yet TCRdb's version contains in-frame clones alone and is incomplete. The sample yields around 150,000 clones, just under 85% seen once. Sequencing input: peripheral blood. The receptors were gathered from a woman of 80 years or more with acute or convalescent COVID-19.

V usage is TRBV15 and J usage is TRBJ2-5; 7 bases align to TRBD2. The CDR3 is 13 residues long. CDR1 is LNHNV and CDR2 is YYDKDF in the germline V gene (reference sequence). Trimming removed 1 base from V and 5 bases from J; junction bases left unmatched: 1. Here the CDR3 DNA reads TGTGCCACCAGCAGAGGGGAGGGGGAGACCCAGTACTTC. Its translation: CATSRGEGETQYF.

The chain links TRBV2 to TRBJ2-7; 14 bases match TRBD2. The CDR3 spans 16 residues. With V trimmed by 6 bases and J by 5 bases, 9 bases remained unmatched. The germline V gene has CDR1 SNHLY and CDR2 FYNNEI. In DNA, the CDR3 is TGTGCCAGCAGGGGACTAGCGGGAGTAGTAGAAGACGAGCAGTACTTC. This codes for CASRGLAGVVEDEQYF.

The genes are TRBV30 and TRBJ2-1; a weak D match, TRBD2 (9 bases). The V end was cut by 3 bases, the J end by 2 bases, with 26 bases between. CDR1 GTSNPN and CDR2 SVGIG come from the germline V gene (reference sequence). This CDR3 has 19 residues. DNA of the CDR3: TGTGCCTGGAGGAGGCGGCAGGACAGGGCGGGAGGGACCTACAATGAGCAGTTCTTC. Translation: CAWRRRQDRAGGTYNEQFF.

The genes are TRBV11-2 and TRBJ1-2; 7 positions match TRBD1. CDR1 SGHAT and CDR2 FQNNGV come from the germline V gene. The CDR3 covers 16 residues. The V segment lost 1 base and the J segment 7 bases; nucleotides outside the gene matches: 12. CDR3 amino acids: CASSLGTGVRSGGYTF. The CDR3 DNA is TGTGCCAGCAGCTTAGGTACAGGGGTAAGGAGCGGTGGCTACACCTTC.

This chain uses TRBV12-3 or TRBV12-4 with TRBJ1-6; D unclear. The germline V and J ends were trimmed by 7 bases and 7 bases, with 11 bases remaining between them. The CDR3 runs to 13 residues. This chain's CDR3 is CASTLQRNSPLHF. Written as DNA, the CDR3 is TGTGCCAGCACCCTCCAACGGAATTCACCCCTCCACTTT.

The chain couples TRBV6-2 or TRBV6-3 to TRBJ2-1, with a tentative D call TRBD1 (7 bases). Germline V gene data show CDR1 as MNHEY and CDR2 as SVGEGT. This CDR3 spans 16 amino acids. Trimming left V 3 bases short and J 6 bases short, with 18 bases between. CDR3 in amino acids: CASSYRAQGGSNEQFF. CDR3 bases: TGTGCCAGCAGTTATCGCGCGCAGGGGGGTTCCAATGAGCAGTTCTTC.

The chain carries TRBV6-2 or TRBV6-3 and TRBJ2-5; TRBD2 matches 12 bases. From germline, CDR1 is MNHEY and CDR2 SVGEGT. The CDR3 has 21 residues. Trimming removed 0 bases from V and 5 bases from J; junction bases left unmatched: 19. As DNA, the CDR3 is TGTGCCAGCAGTTACTCGATCGTCGTGCTACGGACTAGCGGGGCCGGGGAGACCCAGTACTTC. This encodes CASSYSIVVLRTSGAGETQYF.

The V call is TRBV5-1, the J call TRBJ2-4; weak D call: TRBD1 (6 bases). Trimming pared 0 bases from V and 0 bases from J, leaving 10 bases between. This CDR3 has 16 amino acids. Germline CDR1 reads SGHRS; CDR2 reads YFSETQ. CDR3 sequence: CASSLAGVLAKNIQYF. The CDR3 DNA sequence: TGCGCCAGCAGCTTGGCAGGGGTACTAGCCAAAAACATTCAGTACTTC.

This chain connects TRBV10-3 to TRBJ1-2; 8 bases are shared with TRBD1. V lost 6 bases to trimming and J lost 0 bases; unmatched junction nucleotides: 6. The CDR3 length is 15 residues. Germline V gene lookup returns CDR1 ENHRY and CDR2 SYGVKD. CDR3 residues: CAIRPGQASNYGYTF. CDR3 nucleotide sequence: TGTGCCATCAGACCGGGACAGGCTTCTAACTATGGCTACACCTTC.

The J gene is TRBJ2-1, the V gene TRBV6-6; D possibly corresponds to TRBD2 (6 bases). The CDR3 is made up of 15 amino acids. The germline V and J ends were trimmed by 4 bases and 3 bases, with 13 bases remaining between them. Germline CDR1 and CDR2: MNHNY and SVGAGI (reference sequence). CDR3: CASSWPGTDYNEQFF. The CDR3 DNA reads TGTGCCAGCAGTTGGCCCGGGACTGACTACAATGAGCAGTTCTTC.

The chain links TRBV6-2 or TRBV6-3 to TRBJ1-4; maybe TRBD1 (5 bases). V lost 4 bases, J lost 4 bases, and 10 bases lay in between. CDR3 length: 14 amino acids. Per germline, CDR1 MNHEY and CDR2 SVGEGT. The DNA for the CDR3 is TGTGCCAGCAGTTTCGACAGAGTTAATGAAAAACTGTTTTTT. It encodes CASSFDRVNEKLFF.

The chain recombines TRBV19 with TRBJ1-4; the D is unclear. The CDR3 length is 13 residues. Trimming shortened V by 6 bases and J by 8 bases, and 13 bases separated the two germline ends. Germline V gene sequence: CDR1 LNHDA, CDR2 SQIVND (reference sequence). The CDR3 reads CASRGGSREKLFF. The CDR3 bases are TGTGCCAGTAGAGGCGGGTCTCGAGAAAAACTGTTTTTT.

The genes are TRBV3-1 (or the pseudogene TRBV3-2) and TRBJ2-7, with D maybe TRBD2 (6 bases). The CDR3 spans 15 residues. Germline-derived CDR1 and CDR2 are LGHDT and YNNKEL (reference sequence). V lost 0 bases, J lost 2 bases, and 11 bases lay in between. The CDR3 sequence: CASSQEGGGPYEQYF. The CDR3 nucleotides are TGTGCCAGCAGCCAAGAGGGGGGAGGACCCTACGAGCAGTACTTC.

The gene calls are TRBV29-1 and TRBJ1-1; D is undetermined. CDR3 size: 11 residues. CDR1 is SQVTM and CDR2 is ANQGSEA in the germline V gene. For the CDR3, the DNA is TGCACCGCGGCAGAGAACACTGAAGCTTTCTTT. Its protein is CTAAENTEAFF.

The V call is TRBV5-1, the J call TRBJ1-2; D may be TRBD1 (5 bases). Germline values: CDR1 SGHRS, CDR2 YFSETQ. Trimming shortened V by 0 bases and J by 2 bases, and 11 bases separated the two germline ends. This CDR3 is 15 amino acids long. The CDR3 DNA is TGCGCCAGCAGCTTGGAAGGGGACTGGAACTATGGCTACACCTTC. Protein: CASSLEGDWNYGYTF. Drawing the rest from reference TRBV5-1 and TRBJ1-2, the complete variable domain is KAGVTQTPRYLIKTRGQQVTLSCSPISGHRSVSWYQQTPGQGLQFLFEYFSETQRNKGNFPGRFSGRQFSNSRSEMNVSTLELGDSALYLCASSLEGDWNYGYTFGSGTRLTVV.

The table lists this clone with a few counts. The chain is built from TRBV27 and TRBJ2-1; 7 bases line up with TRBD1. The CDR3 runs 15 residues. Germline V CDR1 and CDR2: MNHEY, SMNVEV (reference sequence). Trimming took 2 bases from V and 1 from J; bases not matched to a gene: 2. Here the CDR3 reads CASSLGDRSYNEQFF. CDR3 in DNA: TGTGCCAGCAGTTTAGGGGACAGATCCTACAATGAGCAGTTCTTC.

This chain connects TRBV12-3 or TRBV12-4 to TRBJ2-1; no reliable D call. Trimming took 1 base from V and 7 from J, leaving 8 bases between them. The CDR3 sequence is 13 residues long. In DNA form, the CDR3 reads TGTGCCAGCAGTTTAGTAACGGGTAATGAGCAGTTCTTC. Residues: CASSLVTGNEQFF.

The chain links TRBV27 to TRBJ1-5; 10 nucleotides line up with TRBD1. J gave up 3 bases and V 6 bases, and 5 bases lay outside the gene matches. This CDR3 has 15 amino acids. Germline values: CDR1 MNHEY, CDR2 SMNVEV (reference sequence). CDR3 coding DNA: TGTGCCAGCAGCCTGACAGGGGGCGACAATCAGCCCCAGCATTTT. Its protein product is CASSLTGGDNQPQHF.

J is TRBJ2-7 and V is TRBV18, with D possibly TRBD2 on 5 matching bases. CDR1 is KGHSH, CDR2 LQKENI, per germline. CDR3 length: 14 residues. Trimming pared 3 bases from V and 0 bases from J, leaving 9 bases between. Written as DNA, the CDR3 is TGTGCCAGCTCACCCCTTGGGAGCTCCTACGAGCAGTACTTC. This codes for CASSPLGSSYEQYF.

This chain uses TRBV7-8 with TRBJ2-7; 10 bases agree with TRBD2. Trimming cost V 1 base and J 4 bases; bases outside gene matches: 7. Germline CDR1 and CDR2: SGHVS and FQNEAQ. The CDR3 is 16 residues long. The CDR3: CASSLDRSSGRYEQYF. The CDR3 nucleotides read TGTGCCAGCAGCTTAGACCGGTCTAGCGGGAGATACGAGCAGTACTTC.

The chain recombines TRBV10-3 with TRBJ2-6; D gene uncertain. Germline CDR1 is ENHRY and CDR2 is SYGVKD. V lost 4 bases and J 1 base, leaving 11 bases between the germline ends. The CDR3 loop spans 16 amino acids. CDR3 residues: CAISVDGASGANVLTF. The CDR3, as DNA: TGTGCCATCAGTGTTGACGGAGCTTCTGGGGCCAACGTCCTGACTTTC.

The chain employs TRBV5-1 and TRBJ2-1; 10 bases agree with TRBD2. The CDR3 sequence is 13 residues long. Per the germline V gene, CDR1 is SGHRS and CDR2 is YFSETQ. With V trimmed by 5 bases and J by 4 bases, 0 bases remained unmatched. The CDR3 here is CASRLAGYNEQFF. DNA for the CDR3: TGCGCCAGCAGACTAGCGGGGTACAATGAGCAGTTCTTC.

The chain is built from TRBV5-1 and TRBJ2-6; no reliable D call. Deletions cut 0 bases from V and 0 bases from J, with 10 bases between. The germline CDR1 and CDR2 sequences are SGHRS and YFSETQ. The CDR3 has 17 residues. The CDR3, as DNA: TGCGCCAGCAGCTTGGGGTTACTGAGCTCTGGGGCCAACGTCCTGACTTTC. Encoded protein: CASSLGLLSSGANVLTF.

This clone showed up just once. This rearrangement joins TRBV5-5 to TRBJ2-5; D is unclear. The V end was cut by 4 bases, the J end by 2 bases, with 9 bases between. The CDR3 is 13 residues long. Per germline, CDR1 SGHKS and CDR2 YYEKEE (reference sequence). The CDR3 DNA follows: TGTGCCAGCAGCCTTCTGCGACAAGAGACCCAGTACTTC. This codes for CASSLLRQETQYF. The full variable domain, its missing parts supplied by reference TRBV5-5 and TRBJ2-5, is DAGVTQSPTHLIKTRGQQVTLRCSPISGHKSVSWYQQVLGQGPQFIFQYYEKEERGRGNFPDRFSARQFPNYSSELNVNALLLGDSALYLCASSLLRQETQYFGPGTRLLVL.

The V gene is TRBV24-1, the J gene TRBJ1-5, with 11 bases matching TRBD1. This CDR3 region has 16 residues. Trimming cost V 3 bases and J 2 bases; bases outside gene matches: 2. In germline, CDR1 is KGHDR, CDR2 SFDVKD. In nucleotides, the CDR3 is TGTGCCACCAGTGATGGGACAGGGGGAGGCAATCAGCCCCAGCATTTT. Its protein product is CATSDGTGGGNQPQHF.

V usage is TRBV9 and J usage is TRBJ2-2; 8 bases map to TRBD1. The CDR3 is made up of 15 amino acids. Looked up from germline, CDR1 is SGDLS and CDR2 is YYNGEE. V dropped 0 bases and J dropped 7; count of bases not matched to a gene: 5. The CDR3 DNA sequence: TGTGCCAGCAGCGTAGCGACAGGGGCGAGCGGGGAGCTGTTTTTT. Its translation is CASSVATGASGELFF.